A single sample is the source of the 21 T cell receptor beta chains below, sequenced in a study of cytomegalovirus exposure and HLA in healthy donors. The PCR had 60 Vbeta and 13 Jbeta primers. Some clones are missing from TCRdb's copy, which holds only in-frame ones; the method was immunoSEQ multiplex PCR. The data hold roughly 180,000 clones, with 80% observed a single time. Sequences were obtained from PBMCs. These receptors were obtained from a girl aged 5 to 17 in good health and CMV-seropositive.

The DNA for the CDR3 is TGTGCCAGCTCACCATCAGTAGCCATCTACAATGAGCAGTTCTTC. Protein product: CASSPSVAIYNEQFF. The chain carries TRBV18 and TRBJ2-1, with no clear D. The CDR3 runs to 15 residues. Germline V gene data show CDR1 as KGHSH and CDR2 as LQKENI. Deletions cut 2 bases from V and 3 bases from J, with 11 bases between.

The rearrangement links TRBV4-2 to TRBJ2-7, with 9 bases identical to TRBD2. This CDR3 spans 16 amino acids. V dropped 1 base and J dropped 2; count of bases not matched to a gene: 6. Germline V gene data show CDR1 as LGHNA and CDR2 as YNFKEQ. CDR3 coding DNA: TGTGCCAGCAGCCAAGCTAGCGGGATAACTACCTACGAGCAGTACTTC. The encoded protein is CASSQASGITTYEQYF.

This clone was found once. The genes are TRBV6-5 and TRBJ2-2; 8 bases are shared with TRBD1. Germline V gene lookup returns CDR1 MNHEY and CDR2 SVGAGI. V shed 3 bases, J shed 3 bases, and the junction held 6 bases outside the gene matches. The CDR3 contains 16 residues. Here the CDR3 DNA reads TGTGCCAGCAGTTATACGTACAGGGGGTACACCGGGGAGCTGTTTTTT. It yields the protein CASSYTYRGYTGELFF.

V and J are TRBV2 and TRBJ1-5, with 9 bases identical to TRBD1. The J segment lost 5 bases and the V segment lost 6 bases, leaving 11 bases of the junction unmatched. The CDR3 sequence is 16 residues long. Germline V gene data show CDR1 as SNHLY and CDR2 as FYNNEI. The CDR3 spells CASRIQGARGDQPQHF. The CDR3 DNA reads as TGTGCCAGCAGAATACAGGGGGCGCGAGGGGATCAGCCCCAGCATTTT. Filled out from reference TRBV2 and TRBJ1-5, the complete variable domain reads EPEVTQTPSHQVTQMGQEVILRCVPISNHLYFYWYRQILGQKVEFLVSFYNNEISEKSEIFDDQFSVERPDGSNFTLKIRSTKLEDSAMYFCASRIQGARGDQPQHFGDGTRLSIL.

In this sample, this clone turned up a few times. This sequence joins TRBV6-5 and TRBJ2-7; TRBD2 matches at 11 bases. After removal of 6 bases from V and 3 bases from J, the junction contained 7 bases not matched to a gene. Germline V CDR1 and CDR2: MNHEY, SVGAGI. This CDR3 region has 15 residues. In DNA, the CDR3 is TGTGCCAGCAGGATCCCCGGGACTAGCGGCTACGAGCAGTACTTC. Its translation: CASRIPGTSGYEQYF.

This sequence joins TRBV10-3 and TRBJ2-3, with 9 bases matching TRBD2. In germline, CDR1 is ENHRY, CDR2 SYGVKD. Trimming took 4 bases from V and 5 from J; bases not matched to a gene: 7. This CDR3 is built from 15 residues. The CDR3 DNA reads TGTGCCATCAGTGTAATTAGCGGGAGCGGAGATACGCAGTATTTT. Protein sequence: CAISVISGSGDTQYF.

The CDR3 protein is CASSQGRDRGYQGTEAFF. The CDR3 nucleotides read TGTGCCAGCAGCCAAGGCCGGGACAGGGGTTACCAGGGGACTGAAGCTTTCTTT. The V call is TRBV4-2, the J call TRBJ1-1; the match to TRBD1 covers 10 bases. V lost 1 base, J lost 5 bases, and 13 bases stayed unmatched. This CDR3 has 18 amino acids. CDR1 is LGHNA and CDR2 is YNFKEQ in the germline V gene.

CDR3 DNA: TGTGCCAGCAGCTTAGCGTGGGGGGGCGTAAACACTGAAGCTTTCTTT. Translation gives CASSLAWGGVNTEAFF. The rearrangement joins TRBV7-9 to TRBJ1-1; D might be TRBD1 (6 bases). V was clipped by 0 bases and J by 2 bases, with 13 bases between them. CDR1 is SEHNR and CDR2 is FQNEAQ in the germline V gene (reference sequence). The CDR3 spans 16 residues.

In nucleotides, the CDR3 is TGTGCCAGCAGTTACTACAGTACAGATACGCAGTATTTT. Its translation: CASSYYSTDTQYF. The chain has TRBV6-5 and TRBJ2-3; unclear D gene. CDR1 is MNHEY and CDR2 is SVGAGI in the germline V gene. V was cut by 1 base and J by 3 bases, with 5 bases left in between. This CDR3 is built from 13 residues.

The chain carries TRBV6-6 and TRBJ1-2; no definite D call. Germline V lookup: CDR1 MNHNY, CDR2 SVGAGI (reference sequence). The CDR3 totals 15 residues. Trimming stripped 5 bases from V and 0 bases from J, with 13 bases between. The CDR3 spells CASSPTHSANYGYTF. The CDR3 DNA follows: TGTGCCAGCAGTCCCACCCACTCCGCTAACTATGGCTACACCTTC.

For the CDR3, the DNA is TGTGCCAGTAGTACGACGGGGAGTTACAATGAGCAGTTCTTC. Translation gives CASSTTGSYNEQFF. The chain combines TRBV19 with TRBJ2-1, with D possibly being TRBD2 (5 bases). V lost 4 bases and J lost 4, with 11 bases in between. The germline V gene has CDR1 LNHDA and CDR2 SQIVND (reference sequence). This CDR3 spans 14 amino acids.

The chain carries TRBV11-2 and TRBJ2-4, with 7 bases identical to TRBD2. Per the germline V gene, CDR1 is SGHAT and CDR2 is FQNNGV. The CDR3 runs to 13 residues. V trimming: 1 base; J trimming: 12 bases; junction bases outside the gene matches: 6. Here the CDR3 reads CASSLGVGGTQYF. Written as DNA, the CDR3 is TGTGCCAGCAGCTTAGGTGTGGGGGGGACTCAGTACTTC.

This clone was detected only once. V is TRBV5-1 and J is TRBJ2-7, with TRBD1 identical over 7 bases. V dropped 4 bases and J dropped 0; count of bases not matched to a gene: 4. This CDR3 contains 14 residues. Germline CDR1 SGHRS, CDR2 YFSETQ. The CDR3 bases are TGCGCCAGCAGCAGCCGGGACAGCTCCTACGAGCAGTACTTC. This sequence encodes CASSSRDSSYEQYF. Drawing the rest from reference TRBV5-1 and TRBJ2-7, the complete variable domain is KAGVTQTPRYLIKTRGQQVTLSCSPISGHRSVSWYQQTPGQGLQFLFEYFSETQRNKGNFPGRFSGRQFSNSRSEMNVSTLELGDSALYLCASSSRDSSYEQYFGPGTRLTVT.

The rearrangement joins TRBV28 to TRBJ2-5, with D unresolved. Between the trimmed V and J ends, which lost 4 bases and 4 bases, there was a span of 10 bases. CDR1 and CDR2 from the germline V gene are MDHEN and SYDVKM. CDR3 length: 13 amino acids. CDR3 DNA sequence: TGTGCCAGCAGTTCCTCGAGGCGAGAGACCCAGTACTTC. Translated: CASSSSRRETQYF.

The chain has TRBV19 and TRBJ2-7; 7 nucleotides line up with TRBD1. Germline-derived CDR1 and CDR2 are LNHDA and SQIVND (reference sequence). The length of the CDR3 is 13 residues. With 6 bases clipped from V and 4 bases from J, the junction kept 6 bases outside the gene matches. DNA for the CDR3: TGTGCCAGTAGGCCGACAGGGCGATACGAGCAGTACTTC. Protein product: CASRPTGRYEQYF.

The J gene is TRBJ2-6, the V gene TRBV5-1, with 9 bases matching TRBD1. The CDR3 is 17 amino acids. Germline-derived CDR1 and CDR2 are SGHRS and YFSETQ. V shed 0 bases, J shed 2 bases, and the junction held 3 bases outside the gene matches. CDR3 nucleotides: TGCGCCAGCAGCTTGGAATGGACAGGGGCTGGGGCCAACGTCCTGACTTTC. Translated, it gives CASSLEWTGAGANVLTF.

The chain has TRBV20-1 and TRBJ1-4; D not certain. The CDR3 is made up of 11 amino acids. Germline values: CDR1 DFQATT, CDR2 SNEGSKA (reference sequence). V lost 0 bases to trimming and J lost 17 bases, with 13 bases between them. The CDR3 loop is CSARDREGNFF. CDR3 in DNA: TGCAGTGCTAGAGATCGGGAAGGGAACTTTTTT.

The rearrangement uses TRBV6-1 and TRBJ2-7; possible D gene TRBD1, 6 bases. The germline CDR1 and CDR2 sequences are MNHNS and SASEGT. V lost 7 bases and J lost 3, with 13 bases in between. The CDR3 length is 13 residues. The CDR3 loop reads CASTSGQFYEQYF. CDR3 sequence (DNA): TGTGCCAGCACCTCGGGACAATTCTACGAGCAGTACTTC.

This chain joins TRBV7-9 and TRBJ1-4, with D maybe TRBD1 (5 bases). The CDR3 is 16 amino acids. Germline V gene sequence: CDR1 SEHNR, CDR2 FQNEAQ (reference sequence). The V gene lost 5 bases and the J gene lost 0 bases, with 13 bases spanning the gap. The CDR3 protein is CASSPPGLATNEKLFF. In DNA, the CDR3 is TGTGCCAGCAGCCCCCCAGGGCTTGCAACTAATGAAAAACTGTTTTTT.

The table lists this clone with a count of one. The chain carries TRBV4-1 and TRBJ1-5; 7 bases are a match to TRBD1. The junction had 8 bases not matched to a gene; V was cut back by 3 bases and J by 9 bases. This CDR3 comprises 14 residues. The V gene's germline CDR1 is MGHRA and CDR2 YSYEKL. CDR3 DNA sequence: TGCGCCAGCAGCCAGACAGGGAGCGGAATGCCCCAGCATTTT. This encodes CASSQTGSGMPQHF.

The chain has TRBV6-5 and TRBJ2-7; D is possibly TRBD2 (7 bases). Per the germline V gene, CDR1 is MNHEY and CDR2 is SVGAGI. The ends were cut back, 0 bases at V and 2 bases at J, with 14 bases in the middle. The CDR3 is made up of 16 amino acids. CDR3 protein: CASSYSGGPATYEQYF. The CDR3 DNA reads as TGTGCCAGCAGTTACTCGGGGGGGCCCGCCACCTACGAGCAGTACTTC.